This T cell receptor beta chain was retrieved from a study of resident and recirculating memory T cells in vitiligo (dated by TCRdb to between 2017 and 2018). Study-wide context: For TCR beta sequencing, each of a few stable vitiligo patients provided PBMCs and epidermis from shave biopsies taken at two lesional sites and two nonlesional sites. Without cell sorting, samples were homogenized immediately before genomic DNA was extracted using the Qiagen DNeasy Blood & Tissue Kit. Human TCR beta sequencing was used to test whether specific clones in lesional vitiligo skin differed from clones in nonlesional skin and blood. The paper's findings and limits, for the study overall: By overlap and correlation analysis, no significant repertoire overlap was shown between biopsies, even within a single patient, except for each lesion compared with itself. Mechanistic studies in the future are needed to assess how much the detected T cell clones and the human Trm pools versus Tcm pools each contribute. No unique dominant TCR clone was detected, and variation in clonality was observed among vitiligo lesions. TCR sequences were not found to be conserved across biopsy sites or patients, suggesting that different lesions are infiltrated by different T cell clones, a pattern described as private specificity.

Details on this clone: It lacks a known antigen. No base qualities exist here, and no much larger clone lies one base off it.

TCR beta chains were amplified from genomic DNA with the immunoSEQ hsTCRB kit. Sequencing of TCR beta libraries was performed on an Illumina MiSeq instrument by the immunoSEQ service. Per the source publication's procedure: The immunoSEQ Analyzer was used to analyze the repertoire data. TCRdb stores this immuneACCESS table with in-frame sequences only. Part of the clones is absent; in the studies checked, under half of the shortfall reflects unresolved V genes, and no reason is known for the rest. D and trimming were read from the DNA, whereas the V and J calls and clone size are those reported in that table. In this sample the table shows fewer than 85,000 clones, about 90% of which occur a single time. Clones ranked in the top ten supply approximately 4.8% of the sample. The junction shows trimming of 4 bases on V and 6 bases on J, and the gene matches do not reach 6 bases of it. The cysteine opens and the phenylalanine closes a CDR3 of 14 amino acids. CDR3 DNA only is kept here, 42 bases in frame from base 1. The germline V gene supplies CDR1 MNHEY and CDR2 SVGAGI.

Vitiligo was considered stable when no change in lesions had been observed over the previous 6 months. Stable patients also had to lack confetti depigmentation, a clinical sign of active vitiligo. Any patient who had received treatment in the previous three months was excluded. PBMCs were isolated from heparinized blood by Ficoll density gradient centrifugation and were subsequently flash-frozen. Sequencing input: blood. The source of this sequence is a male donor with vitiligo. The sequence links TRBV6-5 to TRBJ2-7; 10 central nucleotides agree with TRBD1. CDR3 region: CASSSGQGRTEQYF. The DNA sequence follows: TGTGCCAGCAGTTCGGGACAGGGGCGGACCGAGCAGTACTTC.